The 28 T cell receptor beta chains presented below share a single source sample, sequenced in a study of blood T cells in healthy people across ages. PCR was performed a second time for roughly 7 to 11 cycles using a sample-barcoded 5' primer and a J-beta primer mix. Using its own MiXCR run on the 5' RACE reads, TCRdb lists one record per CDR3 protein. Altogether some 1.5 million distinct CDR3 sequences are present, approximately 43% being singletons, with the ten largest covering 4%. The sequencing input was blood. The receptors come from a woman between 18 and 30 years old in good health.

J is TRBJ2-7 and V is TRBV15; maybe TRBD2 (5 bases). With 3 bases removed from V and 3 bases from J, the gap between germline ends came to 18 bases. Germline V gene sequence: CDR1 LNHNV, CDR2 YYDKDF (reference sequence). CDR3 length: 16 residues. In DNA, the CDR3 is TGTGCCACCAGCAGTGGCCGGGAACTTTGGGTCTACGAGCAGTACTTC. Translated, it gives CATSSGRELWVYEQYF.

The J gene is TRBJ2-1, the V gene TRBV7-3, with TRBD2 matching 14 bases. CDR3 size: 17 residues. Germline V CDR1 and CDR2: SGHTA, FQGTGA. Trimming at V came to 6 bases and at J to 0 bases, leaving 4 bases not matched to a gene. Here the CDR3 reads CASSRTSGRPSYNEQFF. In DNA, the CDR3 is TGTGCCAGCAGTCGGACTAGCGGGAGGCCCTCCTACAATGAGCAGTTCTTC. The whole variable domain, filled in from reference TRBV7-3 and TRBJ2-1, reads GAGVSQTPSNKVTEKGKYVELRCDPISGHTALYWYRQSLGQGPEFLIYFQGTGAADDSGLPNDRFFAVRPEGSVSTLKIQRTERGDSAVYLCASSRTSGRPSYNEQFFGPGTRLTVL.

The rearrangement uses TRBV7-9 and TRBJ2-5; possible D gene TRBD2, 5 bases. The CDR3 is 15 residues long. V lost 8 bases and J 4 bases, leaving 20 bases between the germline ends. In germline, CDR1 is SEHNR, CDR2 FQNEAQ (reference sequence). DNA of the CDR3: TGTGCCAGCGGATTGCTGGAGAGGGTCGGAGAGACCCAGTACTTC. This gives the protein CASGLLERVGETQYF.

Note on this clonotype: A read error may produce the germline difference seen at one junction end. The V call is TRBV4-1, the J call TRBJ2-2; 8 bases map to TRBD1. This CDR3 region has 19 residues. CDR1 is MGHRA and CDR2 is YSYEKL in the germline V gene. The CDR3 nucleotides are TGCGCCAGCAGCTTAAGCCCCACAGGGGGAAGATCCTACACCGGGGGGCTGTTTTTT. Amino acid sequence: CASSLSPTGGRSYTGGLFF.

This clonotype was counted a few times. The chain joins TRBV20-1 to TRBJ2-7; the D is unclear. Trimming left V 2 bases short and J 2 bases short, with 16 bases between. Germline V CDR1 and CDR2: DFQATT, SNEGSKA (reference sequence). This CDR3 region has 15 residues. The CDR3 region is CSARFVPRSAYEQYF. The CDR3 DNA reads as TGCAGTGCTAGATTCGTGCCCAGGTCAGCCTACGAGCAGTACTTC.

In the case of this clonotype: No conserved phenylalanine or tryptophan is present at the end of the CDR3, so a read error is the likely explanation. J is TRBJ2-4 and V is TRBV10-2, with TRBD2 matching 11 bases. Judging by the DNA end, TRBJ2-7 fits better; the J call may be wrong. The CDR3 runs to 15 residues. Germline-derived CDR1 and CDR2 are WSHSY and SAAADI. The CDR3 region has the DNA TGCGCCAGCAGGGGAAGACTAGCGGGGAAGGGCGAGCAGTACTCC. Amino acid sequence: CASRGRLAGKGEQYS.

The V call is TRBV4-1, the J call TRBJ2-2; D gene ambiguous. V dropped 1 base and J dropped 4 bases, with 7 bases sitting between them. Per the germline V gene, CDR1 is MGHRA and CDR2 is YSYEKL. This CDR3 has 14 residues. The CDR3 spells CASSQVTFTGELFF. The DNA for the CDR3 is TGCGCCAGCAGCCAAGTCACCTTCACCGGGGAGCTGTTTTTT.

The V and J genes are TRBV7-2 and TRBJ1-6; the D is unclear. Germline CDR1 SGHTA, CDR2 FQGNSA. Deletions cut 5 bases from V and 3 bases from J, with 8 bases between. The CDR3 is 14 residues long. DNA of the CDR3: TGTGCCAGCAGCCCAGACATCTATAATTCACCCCTCCACTTT. Translation gives CASSPDIYNSPLHF.

This rearrangement joins TRBV12-3 or TRBV12-4 to TRBJ1-5; D might be TRBD1 (5 bases). This CDR3 is 13 amino acids long. Trimming shortened V by 8 bases and J by 6 bases, and 14 bases separated the two germline ends. The CDR3 DNA reads TGTGCCAGCGCCCCGTCAGGGCTTCAGCCCCAGCATTTT. Protein product: CASAPSGLQPQHF.

This clonotype was observed a few times. The genes are TRBV10-2 and TRBJ1-1, with 7 positions matching TRBD1. This CDR3 region has 15 residues. Trimming took 4 bases from V and 3 from J; bases not matched to a gene: 8. Germline V gives CDR1 WSHSY, CDR2 SAAADI. The CDR3 DNA reads as TGCGCCAGCAGTGTGGAGACAGGGAAGTACACTGAAGCTTTCTTT. Its protein is CASSVETGKYTEAFF.

This chain joins TRBV6-6 and TRBJ2-3; D is undetermined. V was cut by 8 bases and J by 6 bases, with 9 bases left in between. The CDR3 sequence is 11 residues long. Per the germline V gene, CDR1 is MNHNY and CDR2 is SVGAGI (reference sequence). CDR3 sequence reads: CASLWLDTQYF. In nucleotides, the CDR3 is TGTGCCAGCCTTTGGTTGGATACGCAGTATTTT.

This clonotype was picked up a small number of times. V gene TRBV6-5 combines with J gene TRBJ1-1; D might be TRBD1 (6 bases). CDR3 length equals 16 residues. The germline gives CDR1 MNHEY, CDR2 SVGAGI. Trimming pared 5 bases from V and 4 bases from J, leaving 20 bases between. This CDR3 is CASSLRGRGLFTEAFF. As DNA, the CDR3 is TGTGCCAGCAGTCTAAGGGGCAGGGGATTGTTCACTGAAGCTTTCTTT.

The chain couples TRBV27 to TRBJ2-7; D could derive from TRBD1 or TRBD2 (5 bases each). Germline-derived CDR1 and CDR2 are MNHEY and SMNVEV (reference sequence). The CDR3 loop spans 15 amino acids. Trimming took 4 bases from V and 0 from J, leaving 13 bases between them. The CDR3 is CASSSIGTRSYEQYF. The CDR3 nucleotides read TGTGCCAGCAGTTCCATCGGGACCCGCTCCTACGAGCAGTACTTC.

The J gene is TRBJ2-2, the V gene TRBV7-2; TRBD2 is a possible D gene (6 bases). This CDR3 is built from 17 residues. The germline V and J ends were trimmed by 1 base and 2 bases, with 14 bases remaining between them. The germline gives CDR1 SGHTA, CDR2 FQGNSA. The CDR3 nucleotides read TGTGCCAGCAGCTTAGGGGCGCGGGGCAGAAACACCGGGGAGCTGTTTTTT. This encodes CASSLGARGRNTGELFF.

This chain joins TRBV20-1 and TRBJ2-3; D gene ambiguous. V lost 3 bases and J lost 2, with 9 bases in between. Per germline, CDR1 DFQATT and CDR2 SNEGSKA (reference sequence). CDR3 length: 13 amino acids. CDR3 sequence (DNA): TGCAGTGCTAGTCGCCCTAACACAGATACGCAGTATTTT. Protein product: CSASRPNTDTQYF.

The chain combines TRBV12-3 or TRBV12-4 with TRBJ2-3, with D possibly TRBD2 on 6 matching bases. The CDR3 consists of 14 residues. The V end was cut by 8 bases, the J end by 6 bases, with 18 bases between. CDR3 sequence: CASSDRRGADTQYF. The CDR3 coding sequence is TGTGCCAGCTCAGATCGGAGGGGCGCCGATACGCAGTATTTT.

V gene TRBV5-6 combines with J gene TRBJ2-7; TRBD1 matches at 9 bases. V was clipped by 4 bases and J by 3 bases; unmatched bases: 8. The germline V gene encodes CDR1 SGHDT and CDR2 YYEEEE. There are 15 residues in the CDR3. DNA of the CDR3: TGTGCCAGCAGCGCGCCGGGACAGGGCTACTACGAGCAGTACTTC. It codes for CASSAPGQGYYEQYF.

This clonotype was observed a few times. The V and J genes are TRBV5-1 and TRBJ1-2; D is unclear. This CDR3 is built from 15 residues. V lost 0 bases to trimming and J lost 7 bases, with 16 bases between them. Germline values: CDR1 SGHRS, CDR2 YFSETQ. CDR3 nucleotides: TGCGCCAGCAGCTTGGGTCCCCCCACGGGGAGTGGCTACACCTTC. Amino acid sequence: CASSLGPPTGSGYTF.

The genes are TRBV20-1 and TRBJ2-7, with a weak D call TRBD1 (6 bases). Germline V gene data show CDR1 as DFQATT and CDR2 as SNEGSKA (reference sequence). CDR3 length: 14 residues. V lost 6 bases and J 2 bases, leaving 17 bases between the germline ends. CDR3 protein: CSAIGGTGTYEQYF. The CDR3 nucleotides are TGCAGTGCCATAGGGGGAACAGGTACCTACGAGCAGTACTTC.

The table lists this clonotype with a few counts. J is TRBJ2-3 and V is TRBV5-1, with 7 bases aligning to TRBD2. After removal of 4 bases from V and 5 bases from J, the junction contained 13 bases not matched to a gene. Germline values: CDR1 SGHRS, CDR2 YFSETQ. The CDR3 has 16 residues. The CDR3 protein is CASSPRASGVVDTQYF. CDR3 DNA: TGCGCCAGCAGCCCACGTGCCAGCGGGGTGGTAGATACGCAGTATTTT.

The CDR3 DNA sequence: TGTGCCAGCAGTTACAACGGCAGGTATAATTCACCCCTCCACTTT. It encodes CASSYNGRYNSPLHF. The chain combines TRBV6-6 with TRBJ1-6; D is undetermined. CDR1 and CDR2 from the germline V gene are MNHNY and SVGAGI (reference sequence). This CDR3 has 15 amino acids. Trimming pared 2 bases from V and 4 bases from J, leaving 9 bases between.

V gene TRBV5-1 combines with J gene TRBJ1-2; D is ambiguous. The V and J ends lost 6 bases and 8 bases respectively, with 14 bases between them. CDR1 and CDR2 (germline): SGHRS, YFSETQ. The CDR3 is made up of 12 amino acids. CDR3 amino acids: CASTKTGEGYTF. In DNA, the CDR3 is TGCGCCAGCACCAAGACCGGAGAGGGCTACACCTTC.

At least ten counts were recorded for this clonotype. An end of the junction does not agree with germline; a read error may underlie this. V gene TRBV4-3 combines with J gene TRBJ1-4; 8 positions agree with TRBD1. There are 14 residues in the CDR3. The germline CDR1 and CDR2 sequences are LGHNA and YSLEER. For the CDR3, the DNA is TGTGCCAGCAGCCAGGACAGGGCAAACGAAAAACTGTTTTTT. It yields the protein CASSQDRANEKLFF.

This chain joins TRBV6-6 and TRBJ2-1; 7 nucleotides match TRBD2. V was clipped by 6 bases and J by 10 bases; unmatched bases: 3. The CDR3 is 11 residues long. Germline V CDR1 and CDR2: MNHNY, SVGAGI (reference sequence). CDR3 amino acids: CASRGTNEQFF. CDR3 bases: TGTGCCAGCAGGGGGACTAACGAGCAGTTCTTC.

This clonotype appeared a single time. This sequence joins TRBV4-2 and TRBJ2-1; a weak D match, TRBD2 (6 bases). Germline CDR1 LGHNA, CDR2 YNFKEQ. The CDR3 consists of 13 residues. V shed 4 bases and J shed 10 bases, with 14 bases lying between them. In DNA form, the CDR3 reads TGTGCCAGCAGCCTGTTAGGGAGCGGGGAGCAGTTCTTC. It is translated as CASSLLGSGEQFF.

This clonotype was seen a few times. This rearrangement joins TRBV6-5 to TRBJ1-2; D perhaps matches TRBD1 (5 bases). Germline CDR1 reads MNHEY; CDR2 reads SVGAGI. This CDR3 has 15 amino acids. V lost 0 bases, J lost 8 bases, and 16 bases lay in between. Here the CDR3 DNA reads TGTGCCAGCAGTTACTCAATTTGGGGGATGGGCGGCTACACCTTC. This gives the protein CASSYSIWGMGGYTF.

This clonotype was seen just once. CDR3 sequence reads: CAWRAGVPDTDTQYF. DNA of the CDR3: TGTGCCTGGAGGGCCGGAGTTCCCGACACAGATACGCAGTATTTT. The J gene is TRBJ2-3, the V gene TRBV30; no reliable D call. CDR1 is GTSNPN and CDR2 is SVGIG in the germline V gene (reference sequence). The germline V and J ends were trimmed by 3 bases and 2 bases, with 15 bases remaining between them. This CDR3 contains 15 residues.

As for this clonotype: A junction boundary mismatches the germline segment, possibly from a read error. This sequence joins TRBV7-7 and TRBJ2-5; TRBD1 matches at 7 bases. This CDR3 contains 17 residues. The germline V gene has CDR1 SSHAT and CDR2 FNYEAQ (reference sequence). Here the CDR3 DNA reads TGTGCTAGCAGACTTGCCACAGGGGTAAGCTCCTACAATGAGCAGTACTTC. Translating it yields CASRLATGVSSYNEQYF.